Shown below are 13 T cell receptor beta chains from a single sample sequenced in a study of PD-L1 blockade in urothelial cancer. The time point here: peripheral blood 6 weeks after treatment start. Libraries were prepared by immunoSEQ multiplex PCR; TCRdb keeps only in-frame clonotypes and omits some of them. In the table there are around 38,000 clones, 80% to 90% of which are singletons. The material sequenced was PBMCs, taken around atezolizumab (anti-PD-L1) treatment. The receptors shown here come from a man in his 60s with urothelial cancer.

The V gene is TRBV4-1, the J gene TRBJ2-2; 7 positions match TRBD2. The trim removed 4 bases at V and 2 bases at J, leaving 4 bases unmatched. The CDR3 runs 15 residues. From germline, CDR1 is MGHRA and CDR2 YSYEKL. The CDR3, as DNA: TGCGCCAGCAGCCTTCTAGCGGCCAACACCGGGGAGCTGTTTTTT. Translated: CASSLLAANTGELFF.

The J gene is TRBJ1-5, the V gene TRBV27, with 7 nucleotides matching TRBD1. Trimming removed 5 bases from V and 2 bases from J; junction bases left unmatched: 3. Germline CDR1 reads MNHEY; CDR2 reads SMNVEV (reference sequence). The CDR3 is 14 residues long. The CDR3: CASSIDRGNQPQHF. DNA of the CDR3: TGTGCCAGCAGTATTGACAGGGGCAATCAGCCCCAGCATTTT.

The chain links TRBV11-2 to TRBJ1-6; D possibly corresponds to TRBD1 (6 bases). CDR1 is SGHAT, CDR2 FQNNGV, per germline. This CDR3 comprises 14 residues. V gave up 3 bases and J gave up 7 bases, with 10 bases separating them. The CDR3 DNA sequence: TGTGCCAGCAGCTTGGCAGGGGTAAATTCACCCCTCCACTTT. Residues: CASSLAGVNSPLHF.

This chain joins TRBV9 and TRBJ2-1; 8 bases fit TRBD1. The germline CDR1 and CDR2 sequences are SGDLS and YYNGEE. The trim removed 0 bases at V and 5 bases at J, leaving 1 base unmatched. There are 14 residues in the CDR3. The CDR3 DNA is TGTGCCAGCAGCGTAGAACAGGGGGACAATGAGCAGTTCTTC. It translates to CASSVEQGDNEQFF. Combining the CDR3 with reference TRBV9 and TRBJ2-1 gives the whole variable domain DSGVTQTPKHLITATGQRVTLRCSPRSGDLSVYWYQQSLDQGLQFLIQYYNGEERAKGNILERFSAQQFPDLHSELNLSSLELGDSALYFCASSVEQGDNEQFFGPGTRLTVL.

In its sample, this clone was seen a few times. The chain carries TRBV5-4 and TRBJ1-2; 7 bases are a match to TRBD1. Germline trimming cut 7 bases from V and 3 bases from J; bases unmatched to any gene: 12. Germline lookup yields CDR1 SGHNT and CDR2 YYREEE (reference sequence). The CDR3 extends over 15 amino acids. CDR3 amino acids: CASSPDDRAHYGYTF. The CDR3 bases are TGTGCCAGCTCCCCAGATGACAGGGCGCACTATGGCTACACCTTC. The full variable domain, in which reference TRBV5-4 and TRBJ1-2 provide the parts outside the CDR3, is ETGVTQSPTHLIKTRGQQVTLRCSSQSGHNTVSWYQQALGQGPQFIFQYYREEENGRGNFPPRFSGLQFPNYSSELNVNALELDDSALYLCASSPDDRAHYGYTFGSGTRLTVV.

The chain couples TRBV28 to TRBJ2-1, with D possibly matching TRBD2 (6 bases). V was cut by 5 bases and J by 0 bases, with 11 bases left in between. The germline V gene has CDR1 MDHEN and CDR2 SYDVKM. This CDR3 has 15 residues. The DNA for the CDR3 is TGTGCCAGCAGTGACGGCGGGGTCTCCTACAATGAGCAGTTCTTC. Its translation: CASSDGGVSYNEQFF. The full variable domain, with the rest looked up from reference TRBV28 and TRBJ2-1, is DVKVTQSSRYLVKRTGEKVFLECVQDMDHENMFWYRQDPGLGLRLIYFSYDVKMKEKGDIPEGYSVSREKKERFSLILESASTNQTSMYLCASSDGGVSYNEQFFGPGTRLTVL.

The V and J genes are TRBV18 and TRBJ1-3; weak D call: TRBD1 (5 bases). The CDR3 extends over 15 amino acids. V was pared by 3 bases and J by 4 bases, with 13 bases between. Per germline, CDR1 KGHSH and CDR2 LQKENI. The CDR3 is CASSPITGRGNTIYF. DNA for the CDR3: TGTGCCAGCTCACCGATCACAGGTCGAGGAAACACCATATATTTT.

This rearrangement joins TRBV7-2 to TRBJ2-7; maybe TRBD2 (5 bases). Germline CDR1 SGHTA, CDR2 FQGNSA. The CDR3 spans 15 residues. V lost 6 bases and J lost 3, with 18 bases in between. The CDR3 sequence: CASRLEVGVIYEQYF. For the CDR3, the DNA is TGTGCCAGCAGACTAGAGGTGGGTGTGATCTACGAGCAGTACTTC.

The CDR3 spells CATSTEGASTQYF. CDR3 nucleotides: TGTGCCACCAGCACAGAGGGGGCATCTACGCAGTATTTT. The chain links TRBV15 to TRBJ2-3; 7 nucleotides match TRBD1. The CDR3 covers 13 residues. V lost 4 bases to trimming and J lost 8 bases; unmatched junction nucleotides: 6. Germline CDR1 and CDR2: LNHNV and YYDKDF (reference sequence).

The rearrangement links TRBV29-1 to TRBJ2-5; TRBD2 might be the D (5 bases). The V gene's germline CDR1 is SQVTM and CDR2 ANQGSEA. This CDR3 is 13 amino acids long. V was clipped by 4 bases and J by 2 bases, with 11 bases between them. The CDR3 DNA reads as TGCAGCGTTGGGACTTACGTACAAGAGACCCAGTACTTC. Its translation is CSVGTYVQETQYF.

The chain joins TRBV6-5 to TRBJ2-7, with TRBD2 identical over 12 bases. This CDR3 comprises 16 residues. Unmatched junction bases numbered 8, after V lost 2 bases and J lost 6 bases. CDR1 is MNHEY and CDR2 is SVGAGI in the germline V gene. This CDR3 reads CASSYAMTSGRAEQYF. The CDR3 DNA follows: TGTGCCAGCAGTTACGCCATGACTAGCGGGAGAGCCGAGCAGTACTTC.

The chain recombines TRBV6-1 with TRBJ1-2; D might be TRBD1 (6 bases). The CDR3 runs to 15 residues. Germline-derived CDR1 and CDR2 are MNHNS and SASEGT. V was cut by 6 bases and J by 0 bases, with 14 bases left in between. The CDR3 DNA reads TGTGCCAGCAGCGGGGACACTCAAGCTAACTATGGCTACACCTTC. This sequence encodes CASSGDTQANYGYTF.

This chain links TRBV9 with TRBJ1-2, with TRBD1 as a possible D gene (6 bases). Trimming removed 4 bases from V and 5 bases from J, with 21 bases in between. The V gene's germline CDR1 is SGDLS and CDR2 YYNGEE. The CDR3 spans 16 residues. For the CDR3, the DNA is TGTGCCAGCAGCCCCGGGGGGGCCTCCGCGCCTTATGGCTACACCTTC. It yields the protein CASSPGGASAPYGYTF. The entire variable domain, with the rest obtained from reference TRBV9 and TRBJ1-2, is as follows: DSGVTQTPKHLITATGQRVTLRCSPRSGDLSVYWYQQSLDQGLQFLIQYYNGEERAKGNILERFSAQQFPDLHSELNLSSLELGDSALYFCASSPGGASAPYGYTFGSGTRLTVV.